Listed below are T cell receptor beta chains from one sample, sequenced in a study of T cells in Graves' hyperthyroidism and ophthalmopathy. TCRdb recomputed calls from the multiplex PCR reads with MiXCR, one row per CDR3 protein. This sample has fewer than 550,000 distinct CDR3 sequences, with 15% to 19% found just once. The sample was blood. The receptor set was obtained from a woman under 30 with Graves' hyperthyroidism. Each CDR3 is given with its conserved first and last residue. D genes are given only for firm matches. Expanded clones are given a class, and other clones once, few, many or no size at all.

d_call j_call v_call clone_size cdr3_aa cdr3_nt
TRBD1 TRBJ1-5 TRBV20-1 many CSAIRQGAGQPQHF TGCAGTGCCATTCGACAGGGGGCGGGTCAGCCCCAGCATTTT
- TRBJ2-1 TRBV28 - CASSLSPAGGSYNEQFF TGTGCCAGCAGTTTATCCCCCGCGGGCGGCTCCTACAATGAGCAGTTCTTC
TRBD1 TRBJ1-2 TRBV5-1 few CASSLGLGQLYGYTF TGTGCCAGCAGCTTGGGGCTGGGACAGCTCTATGGCTACACCTTC
- TRBJ1-2 TRBV7-2 - CASSLRGPSDYGYTF TGTGCCAGCTCCCTTCGGGGGCCGTCGGACTATGGCTACACCTTC
- TRBJ1-1 TRBV9 few CASSPRDTLNTEAFF TGTGCCAGCAGCCCGCGGGACACTCTGAACACTGAAGCTTTCTTT
- TRBJ1-5 TRBV28 many CASSLQGRKDQPQHF TGTGCCAGCAGTTTACAGGGGCGCAAAGATCAGCCCCAGCATTTT
TRBD2 TRBJ2-7 TRBV5-1 many CASSLESGSPTYEQYF TGCGCCAGCAGCTTGGAAAGCGGGAGCCCCACCTACGAGCAGTACTTC
TRBD2 TRBJ2-7 TRBV11-2 - CASSLGGRFGAVRQYF TGTGCCAGCAGCTTGGGCGGGAGGTTTGGGGCCGTCAGGCAGTACTTC
- TRBJ2-1 TRBV20-1 many CSASIVNEQFF TGCAGTGCTAGCATAGTCAATGAGCAGTTCTTC
- TRBJ2-3 TRBV10-3 few CATYGGGTGTQYF TGTGCCACCTATGGCGGGGGCACAGGTACGCAGTATTTT
TRBD2 TRBJ2-2 TRBV9 few CASSHTGLAGENTGELFF TGTGCCAGCAGCCACACGGGACTAGCGGGAGAAAACACCGGGGAGCTGTTTTTT
TRBD2 TRBJ2-1 TRBV7-8 many CASSFYPSGGEGRNEQFF TGTGCCAGCAGCTTTTACCCCTCGGGAGGGGAGGGCCGAAATGAGCAGTTCTTC
- TRBJ1-6 TRBV2 many CASIKGGNSPLHF TGTGCCAGCATAAAAGGGGGTAATTCACCCCTCCACTTT
- TRBJ2-4 TRBV6-2/TRBV6-3 few CASSYSWVNRIEWWAKNIQYF TGTGCCAGCAGTTACTCCTGGGTCAACAGGATTGAATGGTGGGCCAAAAACATTCAGTACTTC
TRBD1 TRBJ1-1 TRBV29-1 many CSVSTGAFAEAFF TGCAGCGTTTCGACAGGGGCTTTCGCTGAAGCTTTCTTT
TRBD1 TRBJ2-2 TRBV14 few CASSQQARQGRGNTGELFF TGTGCCAGCAGCCAACAAGCGAGACAGGGTAGGGGGAACACCGGGGAGCTGTTTTTT
TRBD2 TRBJ2-1 TRBV18 many CASSPVAGLGNEQFF TGTGCCAGCTCACCGGTAGCGGGGCTGGGGAATGAGCAGTTCTTC
TRBD1 TRBJ2-3 TRBV5-1 many CASSPWTGGADTQYF TGCGCCAGCAGCCCATGGACAGGGGGCGCAGATACGCAGTATTTT
- TRBJ1-4 TRBV6-2/TRBV6-3 - CASSYSAGKFEKLFF TGTGCCAGCAGTTACTCGGCAGGAAAGTTTGAAAAACTGTTTTTT
- TRBJ1-1 TRBV29-1 many CSAPRTNTEAFF TGCAGCGCCCCCCGGACCAACACTGAAGCTTTCTTT
- TRBJ1-2 TRBV19 - CASSIPSYGYTF TGTGCCAGTAGTATCCCCAGCTATGGCTACACCTTC
TRBD1 TRBJ2-7 TRBV9 - CASSVTGTGATYEQYF TGTGCCAGCAGCGTGACCGGGACAGGGGCAACCTACGAGCAGTACTTC
- TRBJ1-4 TRBV7-6 many CASSPSRVEKLFF TGTGCCAGCAGCCCCTCCAGGGTCGAAAAACTGTTTTTT
TRBD2 TRBJ2-3 TRBV9 - CASSLGTSGSTTDTQYF TGTGCCAGCAGCTTAGGGACTAGCGGGAGCACAACAGATACGCAGTATTTT
- TRBJ2-7 TRBV20-1 many CSASPVQRMDTYEQYF TGCAGTGCTAGCCCCGTTCAGCGGATGGATACCTACGAGCAGTACTTC
- TRBJ2-5 TRBV5-1 few CASSLASQIQETQYF TGCGCCAGCAGCTTGGCCTCACAGATCCAAGAGACCCAGTACTTC
- TRBJ1-4 TRBV6-1 many CASTLGDGTPLRGEKLFF TGTGCCAGCACCTTGGGAGATGGGACTCCACTAAGGGGTGAAAAACTGTTTTTT
- TRBJ1-2 TRBV10-3 many CAISGVMDYGYTF TGTGCCATCAGTGGGGTTATGGACTATGGCTACACCTTC
- TRBJ2-5 TRBV12-3/TRBV12-4 many CASSRGLVQETQYF TGTGCCAGCAGCCGCGGACTGGTACAAGAGACCCAGTACTTC
- TRBJ1-2 TRBV27 many CARSLLANYGYTF TGTGCCAGAAGTTTATTAGCTAACTATGGCTACACCTTC
TRBD1 TRBJ2-7 TRBV29-1 many CSVEVGQYEQYF TGCAGCGTTGAAGTGGGACAGTACGAGCAGTACTTC
TRBD2 TRBJ2-3 TRBV5-1 many CASSSGGALGDTQYF TGCGCCAGCAGCTCCGGGGGGGCGCTAGGAGATACGCAGTATTTT
- TRBJ1-5 TRBV4-1 few CASSYLWSIEAQPQHF TGCGCCAGCAGCTACCTCTGGTCGATTGAAGCCCAGCCCCAGCATTTT
- TRBJ1-5 TRBV4-1 few CASSLQNADGFNQPQHF TGCGCCAGCAGCCTTCAGAATGCGGACGGCTTCAATCAGCCCCAGCATTTT
TRBD2 TRBJ2-1 TRBV6-2/TRBV6-3 many CASSYLAGGGYNEQFF TGTGCCAGCAGTTACCTAGCGGGAGGAGGGTACAATGAGCAGTTCTTC
TRBD2 TRBJ2-1 TRBV5-1 many CASSLGKLAGGPDEQFF TGCGCCAGCAGCTTGGGTAAACTAGCGGGAGGGCCAGATGAGCAGTTCTTC
- TRBJ2-1 TRBV12-3/TRBV12-4 few CASSLVRRGNEQFF TGTGCCAGCAGTTTAGTGCGCAGGGGCAATGAGCAGTTCTTC
- TRBJ2-2 TRBV5-4 few CASSLGGPSNTGELFF TGTGCCAGCAGCTTGGGCGGGCCTTCGAACACCGGGGAGCTGTTTTTT
TRBD1 TRBJ1-2 TRBV20-1 - CSATDGTDYGYTF TGCAGTGCGACCGATGGGACAGACTATGGCTACACCTTC
- TRBJ1-4 TRBV5-5 - CASSLVGEVTNEKLFF TGTGCCAGCAGCTTGGTAGGGGAAGTAACTAATGAAAAACTGTTTTTT
TRBD2 TRBJ2-7 TRBV20-1 many CSARDTLAGGYEQYF TGCAGTGCTAGAGATACCCTAGCGGGAGGTTACGAGCAGTACTTC
TRBD1 TRBJ1-2 TRBV25-1 - CASSADRGWPNYGYTF TGTGCCAGCAGTGCCGACAGGGGCTGGCCTAACTATGGCTACACCTTC
- TRBJ1-4 TRBV28 - CASSLERGGVIGNEKLFF TGTGCCAGCAGTTTAGAGCGGGGTGGAGTAATTGGTAATGAAAAACTGTTTTTT
- TRBJ1-6 TRBV6-6 many CASSYSQKVNSPLHF TGTGCCAGCAGTTACTCCCAGAAAGTCAACTCACCCCTCCACTTT
TRBD1 TRBJ1-2 TRBV19 many CASATDRVYGYTF TGTGCCAGTGCGACCGACAGGGTCTATGGCTACACCTTC
- TRBJ2-3 TRBV6-5 many CASSYLLLDVVDTQYF TGTGCCAGCAGTTACCTTCTACTAGATGTTGTAGATACGCAGTATTTT
- TRBJ2-7 TRBV20-1 many CSARGWEYEQYF TGCAGTGCTAGAGGGTGGGAATACGAGCAGTACTTC
- TRBJ2-2 TRBV15 many CATSRERPNTGELFF TGTGCCACCAGCAGAGAGAGGCCGAACACCGGGGAGCTGTTTTTT
- TRBJ1-4 TRBV10-3 - CAISERGSGEKLFF TGTGCCATCAGTGAAAGAGGGAGTGGAGAAAAACTGTTTTTT
TRBD2 TRBJ2-4 TRBV19 - CASSGGGPRNIQYF TGTGCCAGTAGCGGGGGGGGGCCCCGAAACATTCAGTACTTC
- TRBJ1-2 TRBV20-1 many CSARDGSGVSYGYTF TGCAGTGCTAGAGATGGGTCGGGGGTGAGCTATGGCTACACCTTC
- TRBJ1-1 TRBV18 many CASSPVVAFF TGTGCCAGCTCACCGGTCGTAGCTTTCTTT
- TRBJ1-2 TRBV6-1 - CASSSAAVGYTF TGTGCCAGCAGTTCTGCGGCGGTCGGCTACACCTTC
- TRBJ2-3 TRBV7-6 many CASSSGGEGTQYF TGTGCCAGCAGCTCCGGCGGAGAGGGAACGCAGTATTTT
TRBD2 TRBJ2-1 TRBV5-1 many CASTPPSGSVQFF TGCGCCAGCACCCCCCCTAGCGGGAGTGTGCAGTTCTTC
TRBD1 TRBJ1-2 TRBV7-8 few CASSPDRVPYGCTF TGTGCCAGCAGCCCCGACAGGGTACCCTATGGCTGCACCTTC